This TCR beta chain was found in a study of shared clonotypes between healthy human individuals. CDR3 length: 15 amino acids. V was clipped by 8 bases and J by 6 bases; unmatched bases: 13. CDR1 and CDR2 from the germline V gene are MDHEN and SYDVKM. Assay used: immunoSEQ multiplex PCR; TCRdb lists only in-frame clones, some missing. Altogether 850,000 to 1,200,000 clones are present, roughly 80% being singletons, with the ten largest covering about 1.5%. The chain joins TRBV28 to TRBJ2-7, with TRBD1 matching 10 bases. The sample comprised memory CD4+ T cells sorted from blood. As for subset: CD45RA-negative fraction. This receptor was taken from a man aged 18 to 30 in good health. This CDR3 reads CASGTPGTGVGEQYF. CDR3 DNA sequence: TGTGCCAGCGGTACCCCCGGGACAGGGGTGGGCGAGCAGTACTTC.